Below, 18 T cell receptor beta chains from the same sample are listed, as sequenced in a study of shared clonotypes between healthy human individuals (TCRdb year 2020). Library prep was done by the immunoSEQ multiplex PCR assay. Sourced from immuneACCESS, this table was stored by TCRdb with only in-frame sequences that have V and J called. A share of the clones is absent; for the studies checked, an unresolved V gene accounts for under half, and the remainder has no known explanation. The sample contains about 2 million clones, roughly 95% of them found a single time. Of the sample, about 0.13% falls within the top ten clones. The sequenced sample consisted of naive CD4+ T cells sorted from blood. Per the publication, the cell subset or site label means: CD45RA+ positively selected. The receptors were sampled from a man between 18 and 35 years old in good health.

J is TRBJ1-1 and V is TRBV10-2; D is possibly TRBD1 (5 bases). This CDR3 has 14 amino acids. Trimming took off 4 bases at V and 10 bases at J, with 19 bases between the two ends. Germline CDR1 and CDR2: WSHSY and SAAADI. CDR3 residues: CASSVTGPSQGAFF. DNA of the CDR3: TGCGCCAGCAGTGTTACGGGACCCTCCCAGGGAGCTTTCTTT.

This chain links TRBV27 with TRBJ2-7; a weak D match, TRBD2 (7 bases). V lost 1 base to trimming and J lost 5 bases, with 18 bases between them. In germline, CDR1 is MNHEY, CDR2 SMNVEV (reference sequence). The length of the CDR3 is 16 residues. CDR3 protein: CASSLLGGLVIHEQYF. CDR3 in DNA: TGTGCCAGCAGTTTATTGGGGGGGCTAGTCATCCACGAGCAGTACTTC.

V usage is TRBV19 and J usage is TRBJ2-7; a weak D match, TRBD2 (5 bases). V lost 7 bases and J lost 3, with 16 bases in between. The CDR3 extends over 14 amino acids. CDR1 is LNHDA, CDR2 SQIVND, per germline (reference sequence). The CDR3 DNA reads as TGTGCCAGTAACAAAGGAGGATCCTTCTACGAGCAGTACTTC. Protein: CASNKGGSFYEQYF.

The chain is built from TRBV6-6 and TRBJ2-3; 10 bases align to TRBD2. The germline CDR1 and CDR2 sequences are MNHNY and SVGAGI (reference sequence). Trimming at V came to 5 bases and at J to 4 bases, leaving 3 bases not matched to a gene. The CDR3 is made up of 14 amino acids. Written as DNA, the CDR3 is TGTGCCAGCAGTACTAGCGGGGTACCAGATACGCAGTATTTT. Its translation is CASSTSGVPDTQYF.

The chain joins TRBV5-4 to TRBJ1-1; 8 bases are a match to TRBD1. Germline V gene lookup returns CDR1 SGHNT and CDR2 YYREEE (reference sequence). This CDR3 contains 13 residues. Germline trimming cut 4 bases from V and 4 bases from J; bases unmatched to any gene: 3. This CDR3 reads CASSATGGTEAFF. In DNA form, the CDR3 reads TGTGCCAGCAGCGCCACAGGGGGCACTGAAGCTTTCTTT.

The rearrangement uses TRBV4-1 and TRBJ1-2; a possible D gene is TRBD1 (5 bases). The length of the CDR3 is 17 residues. The germline CDR1 and CDR2 sequences are MGHRA and YSYEKL. V was pared by 1 base and J by 0 bases, with 15 bases between. The CDR3 DNA reads TGCGCCAGCAGCCAAGCCAGGGCCGCCCTTTCTAACTATGGCTACACCTTC. It encodes CASSQARAALSNYGYTF.

The chain links TRBV27 to TRBJ1-6, with D possibly being TRBD1 (6 bases). Germline CDR1 and CDR2: MNHEY and SMNVEV (reference sequence). Between the trimmed V and J ends, which lost 4 bases and 13 bases, there was a span of 17 bases. The CDR3 length is 14 residues. CDR3 nucleotides: TGTGCCAGCAGTTCCGGGACATGGGTTCAGCCCCTCCACTTT. Its protein product is CASSSGTWVQPLHF.

The chain recombines TRBV5-1 with TRBJ2-5; weak D call: TRBD2 (6 bases). Looked up from germline, CDR1 is SGHRS and CDR2 is YFSETQ. The CDR3 is 16 residues long. With 4 bases removed from V and 1 base from J, the gap between germline ends came to 17 bases. The CDR3 region is CASSPGGTTPQETQYF. The CDR3 DNA sequence: TGCGCCAGCAGCCCCGGGGGTACAACCCCCCAAGAGACCCAGTACTTC.

Comments on this clone: With a much larger clone just one base away, this may be a read error. V and J are TRBV25-1 and TRBJ2-5; D is unresolved. The J call may not be correct, given that the DNA end is closer to TRBJ2-7. CDR3 length: 14 amino acids. Germline V lookup: CDR1 MGHDK, CDR2 SYGVNS. CDR3 sequence reads: CAGSDNSYNYEQYF. The DNA of the CDR3 is TGTGCCGGCAGTGATAATAGCTACAACTACGAGCAGTACTTC.

The chain joins TRBV6-5 to TRBJ1-2; TRBD1 aligns across 9 bases. Germline CDR1 and CDR2: MNHEY and SVGAGI. The CDR3 extends over 13 amino acids. The trim removed 6 bases at V and 4 bases at J, leaving 3 bases unmatched. Here the CDR3 reads CASRTGQGYGYTF. The CDR3 DNA reads TGTGCCAGCAGAACGGGACAGGGCTATGGCTACACCTTC.

About this clone itself: Distinct nucleotide sequences in the sample also encode this CDR3. The chain carries TRBV18 and TRBJ1-3; maybe TRBD1 (5 bases). The V gene lost 2 bases and the J gene lost 1 base, with 9 bases spanning the gap. Germline V lookup: CDR1 KGHSH, CDR2 LQKENI. The CDR3 is 15 residues long. The CDR3 loop reads CASSPGAQSGNTIYF. The CDR3 DNA reads TGTGCCAGCTCACCAGGGGCGCAGTCTGGAAACACCATATATTTT. Full variable domain (missing parts from reference TRBV18 and TRBJ1-3): NAGVMQNPRHLVRRRGQEARLRCSPMKGHSHVYWYRQLPEEGLKFMVYLQKENIIDESGMPKERFSAEFPKEGPSILRIQQVVRGDSAAYFCASSPGAQSGNTIYFGEGSWLTVV.

On this clone itself: Other DNA sequences in the same sample also yield this CDR3. The V and J genes are TRBV6-5 and TRBJ1-5; D gene uncertain. V gave up 2 bases and J gave up 0 bases, with 2 bases separating them. The CDR3 covers 13 residues. Germline values: CDR1 MNHEY, CDR2 SVGAGI. The CDR3 DNA follows: TGTGCCAGCAGTTACAATAGCAATCAGCCCCAGCATTTT. Protein product: CASSYNSNQPQHF.

This clone was found once. J is TRBJ2-7 and V is TRBV28; D is undetermined. V gave up 5 bases and J gave up 3 bases, with 8 bases separating them. This CDR3 spans 12 amino acids. Germline V gene lookup returns CDR1 MDHEN and CDR2 SYDVKM. Here the CDR3 reads CASSPPHYEQYF. For the CDR3, the DNA is TGTGCCAGCAGTCCGCCCCACTACGAGCAGTACTTC. Together with reference TRBV28 and TRBJ2-7, the CDR3 gives the full variable domain: DVKVTQSSRYLVKRTGEKVFLECVQDMDHENMFWYRQDPGLGLRLIYFSYDVKMKEKGDIPEGYSVSREKKERFSLILESASTNQTSMYLCASSPPHYEQYFGPGTRLTVT.

The rearrangement joins TRBV6-5 to TRBJ1-1; unclear D gene. Germline V gene data show CDR1 as MNHEY and CDR2 as SVGAGI. The CDR3 runs 15 residues. V gave up 4 bases and J gave up 3 bases, with 15 bases separating them. The CDR3 loop reads CASSSPPPRDTEAFF. The DNA of the CDR3 is TGTGCCAGCAGTTCCCCTCCCCCGCGGGACACTGAAGCTTTCTTT.

This clone was observed a single time. This rearrangement joins TRBV4-3 to TRBJ2-5; TRBD2 matches at 15 bases. This CDR3 contains 17 residues. Germline-derived CDR1 and CDR2 are LGHNA and YSLEER. V trimming: 1 base; J trimming: 5 bases; junction bases outside the gene matches: 5. The CDR3 protein is CASSQGGLAGGQETQYF. The CDR3 nucleotides read TGCGCCAGCAGCCAAGGGGGACTAGCGGGAGGCCAGGAGACCCAGTACTTC.

The chain couples TRBV2 to TRBJ2-5; D perhaps matches TRBD2 (6 bases). This CDR3 is 13 amino acids long. V was cut by 11 bases and J by 5 bases, with 18 bases left in between. Germline V lookup: CDR1 SNHLY, CDR2 FYNNEI. CDR3 bases: TGTGCCGCAAGGGAGGAGGGCCTGGAGACCCAGTACTTC. It codes for CAAREEGLETQYF.

For this clone: In the same sample, other DNA sequences code for this CDR3. The chain is built from TRBV30 and TRBJ2-5; the D is unclear. CDR1 is GTSNPN, CDR2 SVGIG, per germline (reference sequence). The ends were cut back, 0 bases at V and 5 bases at J, with 10 bases in the middle. The length of the CDR3 is 13 residues. CDR3 nucleotide sequence: TGTGCCTGGAGTGTACAAGGAAGGGAGACCCAGTACTTC. This translates into CAWSVQGRETQYF.

To note about this clone: This same CDR3 is encoded by further DNA sequences in the sample. The chain is built from TRBV10-3 and TRBJ2-7; D might be TRBD1 (5 bases). This CDR3 is 13 amino acids long. V lost 2 bases to trimming and J lost 4 bases, with 9 bases between them. Germline-derived CDR1 and CDR2 are ENHRY and SYGVKD. The CDR3 bases are TGTGCCATCAGTGAGGCCCAGGGTTACGAGCAGTACTTC. It encodes CAISEAQGYEQYF.